These T cell receptor beta chains were read from a single sample in a study of control samples from healthy donors and cancer patients. This table comes from immunoSEQ multiplex PCR, and its TCRdb copy is limited to in-frame clones, with some not included. The data contain 90,000 or so clones, 88% of them singletons. Sequencing was done on a sample of blood. The receptors here all came from a woman in her 70s in good health. CDR3s include the opening cysteine and the closing phenylalanine or tryptophan. The order of the fields is D gene, V gene, J gene, clone size, CDR3 protein, CDR3 DNA. A D gene is named only where the DNA matches it firmly. Clone size is stated in some rows and not others, as once, few, many or a class when expanded.

d_call: TRBD1
v_call: TRBV10-3
j_call: TRBJ1-2
clone_size: .
cdr3_aa: CAISGTGDGYTF
cdr3_nt: TGTGCCATCAGTGGGACAGGGGACGGCTACACCTTC

d_call: .
v_call: TRBV11-2
j_call: TRBJ1-6
clone_size: .
cdr3_aa: CASSLRDLSPLHF
cdr3_nt: TGTGCCAGCAGCTTAAGGGACCTTTCACCCCTCCACTTT

d_call: .
v_call: TRBV11-2
j_call: TRBJ2-1
clone_size: .
cdr3_aa: CASSLEVQKYNEQFF
cdr3_nt: TGTGCCAGCAGCTTAGAAGTCCAGAAGTACAATGAGCAGTTCTTC

d_call: TRBD1
v_call: TRBV18
j_call: TRBJ1-2
clone_size: .
cdr3_aa: CASRTGPNNYGYTF
cdr3_nt: TGTGCCAGCCGGACAGGGCCCAATAACTATGGCTACACCTTC

d_call: TRBD2
v_call: TRBV6-2/TRBV6-3
j_call: TRBJ2-5
clone_size: .
cdr3_aa: CASSYSKPGTRLAGETQYF
cdr3_nt: TGTGCCAGCAGTTACTCGAAGCCAGGGACCCGGCTAGCGGGGGAGACCCAGTACTTC

d_call: .
v_call: TRBV21-1
j_call: TRBJ1-4
clone_size: .
cdr3_aa: CASSQMWRGGSNEKLFF
cdr3_nt: TGTGCCAGCAGCCAAATGTGGAGGGGGGGATCTAATGAAAAACTGTTTTTT

d_call: .
v_call: TRBV19
j_call: TRBJ2-2
clone_size: .
cdr3_aa: CASSQGPNTGELFF
cdr3_nt: TGTGCCAGTAGTCAGGGGCCGAACACCGGGGAGCTGTTTTTT

d_call: .
v_call: TRBV12-3/TRBV12-4
j_call: TRBJ1-1
clone_size: once
cdr3_aa: CASSHRVAEAFF
cdr3_nt: TGTGCCAGCAGTCACAGGGTCGCTGAAGCTTTCTTT

d_call: .
v_call: TRBV18
j_call: TRBJ1-1
clone_size: once
cdr3_aa: CASSPLRGDTEAFF
cdr3_nt: TGTGCCAGCTCACCATTACGGGGGGACACTGAAGCTTTCTTT

d_call: TRBD2
v_call: TRBV7-9
j_call: TRBJ2-5
clone_size: .
cdr3_aa: CASSLKSGRHQETQYF
cdr3_nt: TGTGCCAGCAGCTTAAAAAGCGGGAGGCACCAAGAGACCCAGTACTTC

d_call: .
v_call: TRBV2
j_call: TRBJ1-6
clone_size: .
cdr3_aa: CASSEAGPSPLWNSPLHF
cdr3_nt: TGTGCCAGCAGTGAAGCGGGGCCCTCTCCCTTATGGAATTCACCCCTCCACTTT

d_call: .
v_call: TRBV15
j_call: TRBJ2-7
clone_size: .
cdr3_aa: CATSRDRKIEQYF
cdr3_nt: TGTGCCACCAGCAGAGATAGAAAAATCGAGCAGTACTTC

d_call: TRBD1
v_call: TRBV3-1/TRBV3-2
j_call: TRBJ2-3
clone_size: .
cdr3_aa: CASSQVLRGRTDTQYF
cdr3_nt: TGTGCCAGCAGCCAAGTTTTAAGGGGGCGCACAGATACGCAGTATTTT

d_call: .
v_call: TRBV5-1
j_call: TRBJ1-4
clone_size: .
cdr3_aa: CASSLGLRMSANEKLFF
cdr3_nt: TGCGCCAGCAGCTTGGGGCTCCGGATGTCGGCTAATGAAAAACTGTTTTTT

d_call: TRBD1
v_call: TRBV27
j_call: TRBJ1-5
clone_size: .
cdr3_aa: CASSQDRGSLGNQPQHF
cdr3_nt: TGTGCCAGCAGTCAGGACAGGGGAAGTTTGGGCAATCAGCCCCAGCATTTT

d_call: .
v_call: TRBV6-2/TRBV6-3
j_call: TRBJ2-7
clone_size: .
cdr3_aa: CASSYPDGSYEQYF
cdr3_nt: TGTGCCAGCAGTTACCCGGACGGCTCCTACGAGCAGTACTTC

d_call: .
v_call: TRBV14
j_call: TRBJ2-1
clone_size: .
cdr3_aa: CASSQWIGGLSYNEQFF
cdr3_nt: TGTGCCAGCAGCCAATGGATCGGGGGGCTATCCTACAATGAGCAGTTCTTC

d_call: .
v_call: TRBV2
j_call: TRBJ1-5
clone_size: .
cdr3_aa: CASRLRERNQPQHF
cdr3_nt: TGTGCCAGCAGACTCAGGGAACGAAATCAGCCCCAGCATTTT

d_call: .
v_call: TRBV3-1/TRBV3-2
j_call: TRBJ2-5
clone_size: .
cdr3_aa: CASSQARQGGQETQYF
cdr3_nt: TGTGCCAGCAGCCAAGCGAGGCAGGGGGGCCAAGAGACCCAGTACTTC

d_call: .
v_call: TRBV30
j_call: TRBJ2-7
clone_size: .
cdr3_aa: CAWSVQGTREQYF
cdr3_nt: TGTGCCTGGAGTGTACAGGGCACGCGCGAGCAGTACTTC

d_call: .
v_call: TRBV6-5
j_call: TRBJ1-1
clone_size: .
cdr3_aa: CASSYSFRQANTEAFF
cdr3_nt: TGTGCCAGCAGTTACTCGTTTAGGCAGGCGAACACTGAAGCTTTCTTT